The T cell receptor (beta chain) under discussion was sequenced for a study of blood T cell repertoires in COVID-19. Study at large: Acute-phase and convalescent COVID-19 samples originated in the United States, Italy and Spain. Sources were T cells, B-cell-depleted T cells, or PBMCs; the material itself was cDNA or gDNA.

Original methodology: Amplified reference gene primers provided the basis for estimating nucleated cell counts. The data were produced by immunoSEQ multiplex PCR, yet TCRdb's version contains in-frame clones alone and is incomplete. V, J and clone size reflect that table, while D and trimming were determined from the DNA. Counted here are under 250,000 clones, 70% to 85% occurring once; the ten biggest clones make up roughly 10%. This CDR3 has 13 amino acids. Germline assignment: CDR1 LNHDA and CDR2 SQIVND (reference sequence). The V and J ends lost 1 base and 3 bases respectively, with 7 bases between them.

This receptor was identified in a man older than 75 with acute or convalescent COVID-19. The sample was peripheral blood. This chain joins TRBV19 and TRBJ2-7, with D hard to call. This CDR3 is CASSIGADYEQYF. Here the CDR3 DNA reads TGTGCCAGTAGTATAGGGGCAGACTACGAGCAGTACTTC.